This TCR beta chain is from a study of blood T cell repertoires in COVID-19. The overall study: Collection of acute and convalescent COVID-19 samples took place in the United States, Italy and Spain. PBMCs, B-cell-depleted T cells, or T cells provided the cDNA or gDNA that made up the material.

As handled by the study authors: Amplification of reference gene primers was used by the study to estimate nucleated cell counts. Some clones are missing from TCRdb's copy, which holds only in-frame ones; the method was immunoSEQ multiplex PCR. The DNA gave D and trimming, while V, J and clone size come from that table. The repertoire holds more than 95,000 clones, with roughly four fifths as singletons. The CDR3 covers 20 residues. Germline trimming cut 0 bases from V and 0 bases from J; bases unmatched to any gene: 10. Germline assignment: CDR1 LGHNA and CDR2 YNFKEQ. V usage is TRBV4-2 and J usage is TRBJ2-1; 11 bases fit TRBD2. The sequencing sample was made of peripheral blood. The TCR was taken from a man in his 60s with acute or convalescent COVID-19. The CDR3 bases are TGTGCCAGCAGCCAAGATTTTTCTTGGACTAGCGGGTTCTCCTACAATGAGCAGTTCTTC. It codes for CASSQDFSWTSGFSYNEQFF.